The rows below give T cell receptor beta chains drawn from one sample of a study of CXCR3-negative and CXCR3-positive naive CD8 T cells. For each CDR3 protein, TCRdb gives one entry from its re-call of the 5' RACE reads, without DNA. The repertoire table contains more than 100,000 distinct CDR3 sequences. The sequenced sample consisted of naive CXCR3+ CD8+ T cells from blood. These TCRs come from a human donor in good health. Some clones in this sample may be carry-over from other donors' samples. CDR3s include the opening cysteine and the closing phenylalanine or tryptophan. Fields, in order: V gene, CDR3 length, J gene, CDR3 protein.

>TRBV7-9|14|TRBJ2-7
CASSLGPSSYEQYF
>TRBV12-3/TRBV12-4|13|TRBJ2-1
CASSLLKGNEQFF
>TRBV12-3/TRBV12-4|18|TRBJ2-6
CASSTPQGERSGANVLTF
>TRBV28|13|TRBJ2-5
CASKERSRETQYF
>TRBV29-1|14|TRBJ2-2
CSVDLSGGTGELFF
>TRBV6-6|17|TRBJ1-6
CASSAGTVSSYNSPLHF
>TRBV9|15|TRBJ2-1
CASSPWAGVDNEQFF
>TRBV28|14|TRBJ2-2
CASTLRVRTGELFF
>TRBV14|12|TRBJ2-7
CASSQVGDEQYF
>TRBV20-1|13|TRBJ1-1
CSAKDSLNTEAFF
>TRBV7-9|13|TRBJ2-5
CASSLGAEETQYF
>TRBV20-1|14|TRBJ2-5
CSALELFGPRTQYF
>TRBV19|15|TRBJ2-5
CASSMSRTVGETQYF
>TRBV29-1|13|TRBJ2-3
CSVEPENTDTQYF
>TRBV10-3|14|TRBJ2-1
CATKQDSSYNEQFF
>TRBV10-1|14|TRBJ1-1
CASSESPRGTEAFF
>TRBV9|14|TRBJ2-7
CASSVDDRPYEQYF
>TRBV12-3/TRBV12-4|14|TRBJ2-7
CASSLNLADYEQYF
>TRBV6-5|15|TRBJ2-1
CASSPGTGGYNEQFF
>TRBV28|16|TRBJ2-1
CASRPLILADLSEQFF
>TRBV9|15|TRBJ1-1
CASSVEAGLPSEAFF
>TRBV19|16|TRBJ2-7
CASSMGSGRPSYEQYF
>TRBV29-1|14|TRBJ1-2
CSVPPDRLPYGYTF
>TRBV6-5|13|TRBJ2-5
CASRSSGGETQYF
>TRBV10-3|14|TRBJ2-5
CAISDLGLQETQYF
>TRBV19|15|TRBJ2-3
CASSIVAGLTDTQYF
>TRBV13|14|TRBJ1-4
CASSRSSRDEKLFF
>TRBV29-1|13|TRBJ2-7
CSAATGTDYEQYF
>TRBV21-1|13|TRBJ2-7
CASSRRADHEQYF
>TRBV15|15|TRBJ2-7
CATSRVGGGSYEQYF
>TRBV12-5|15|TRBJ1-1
CASGLFGGENTEAFF
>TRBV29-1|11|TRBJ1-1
CSVPRGTEAFF
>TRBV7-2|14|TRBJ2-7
CASSPGGSSYEQYF
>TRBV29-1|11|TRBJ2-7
CSVDTGTEQYF
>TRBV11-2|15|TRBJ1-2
CASSLVGDVGYGYTF
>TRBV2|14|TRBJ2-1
CASSERFPGDEQFF
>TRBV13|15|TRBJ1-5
CASSLGVRSNQPQHF
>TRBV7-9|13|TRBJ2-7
CASRTLDPYEQYF
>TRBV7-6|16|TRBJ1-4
CASSLAQQGSNEKLFF
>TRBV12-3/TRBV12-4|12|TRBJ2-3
CASSLDLDTQYF
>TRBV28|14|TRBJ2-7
CASSFSPGSYEQYF
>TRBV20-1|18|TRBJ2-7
CSARDLFPETGGAYEQYF
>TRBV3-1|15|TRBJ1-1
CASSGREAGNTEAFF
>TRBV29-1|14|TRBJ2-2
CSVLGGTNNGELFF